Following are 2 T cell receptor beta chains from one sample sequenced in a study of identifying expanded T cells in peripheral blood. Measured with immunoSEQ multiplex PCR; TCRdb has only the in-frame clones, and not every one. The sample consists of 130,000 or so clones, more than 75% of them appearing once. Input material: blood. These receptors originate from a person aged 18 to 75 in good health.

This rearrangement joins TRBV4-3 to TRBJ1-1; D is perhaps TRBD1 (5 bases). The V and J ends lost 3 bases and 1 base respectively, with 12 bases between them. Per germline, CDR1 LGHNA and CDR2 YSLEER. This CDR3 has 15 residues. The CDR3 loop reads CASSQGGGKNTEAFF. The CDR3 nucleotides read TGCGCCAGCAGCCAGGGTGGGGGGAAGAACACTGAAGCTTTCTTT.

The rearrangement joins TRBV29-1 to TRBJ2-3; D is perhaps TRBD2 (5 bases). The CDR3 loop spans 13 amino acids. V lost 5 bases to trimming and J lost 1 base, with 10 bases between them. The V gene's germline CDR1 is SQVTM and CDR2 ANQGSEA. CDR3 DNA: TGCAGCGTTCACGGGGATCGCACAGATACGCAGTATTTT. Its translation is CSVHGDRTDTQYF.